This is a list of T cell receptor beta chains from one sample in a study of post-analysis software for immune sequencing data. TCRdb redid the calling of the PCR reads with MiXCR, one entry per CDR3 protein. This sample yields hundreds of thousands of distinct CDR3 sequences, of which 53% are seen a single time; about 4.5% belongs to the top ten. The sample comprised blood. Receptors originate from a girl aged 10 to 17 with multiple sclerosis. Each CDR3 is given with its conserved first and last residue. The D gene is left open where the match is weak. Only some rows state a clone size, as once, few, many or a class for expanded clones.

d_call | j_call | v_call | clone_size | cdr3_aa | cdr3_nt
NA | TRBJ2-4 | TRBV29-1 | few | CSVARGRDKNIQYF | TGCAGCGTTGCTCGTGGGAGAGACAAAAACATTCAGTACTTC
NA | TRBJ2-7 | TRBV21-1 | NA | CASSKSCRGPYEQYF | TGTGCCAGCAGCAAATCCTGTCGTGGCCCCTACGAGCAGTACTTC
TRBD2 | TRBJ2-4 | TRBV12-3/TRBV12-4 | NA | CASSGEGKAKNIQYF | TGTGCCAGCAGCGGGGAGGGGAAAGCCAAAAACATTCAGTACTTC
NA | TRBJ2-1 | TRBV29-1 | NA | CSVCPRGTYNEQFF | TGCAGCGTTTGTCCCAGGGGAACCTACAATGAGCAGTTCTTC
NA | TRBJ1-5 | TRBV6-2/TRBV6-3 | few | CASSYLGGDQPQHF | TGTGCCAGCAGTTACCTGGGGGGCGATCAGCCCCAGCATTTT
NA | TRBJ1-4 | TRBV7-9 | NA | CASSPSWDPTTNEKLFF | TGTGCCAGCAGTCCTAGCTGGGACCCAACAACTAATGAAAAACTGTTTTTT
NA | TRBJ1-1 | TRBV29-1 | few | CSVPRGGVGTTEAFF | TGCAGCGTCCCCCGAGGCGGGGTAGGAACGACTGAAGCTTTCTTT
NA | TRBJ2-5 | TRBV10-3 | NA | CGIRRDTQETQYF | TGTGGCATCAGGCGGGACACGCAAGAGACCCAGTACTTC
NA | TRBJ1-2 | TRBV20-1 | NA | CSARDWGGGRLKGGGYTF | TGCAGTGCTAGAGATTGGGGCGGGGGGCGTTTAAAAGGCGGTGGCTACACCTTC
NA | TRBJ2-3 | TRBV5-1 | NA | CASSLSRIDTQYF | TGCGCCAGCAGCTTGAGCCGGATTGATACGCAGTATTTT
TRBD1 | TRBJ2-1 | TRBV6-5 | NA | CASSYLVTGGAGNEQFF | TGTGCCAGCAGTTACCTCGTGACAGGGGGCGCGGGTAATGAGCAGTTCTTC
TRBD1 | TRBJ2-3 | TRBV24-1 | NA | CATARTGPYTDTQYF | TGTGCCACCGCCCGGACAGGGCCCTACACAGATACGCAGTATTTT
NA | TRBJ2-5 | TRBV7-9 | NA | CASSWGRTWSTQYF | TGTGCCAGCAGCTGGGGCAGAACCTGGTCGACCCAGTACTTC
NA | TRBJ2-3 | TRBV6-6 | NA | CASSLDKYTQYF | TGTGCCAGCAGTCTCGACAAATATACGCAGTATTTT
TRBD1 | TRBJ2-3 | TRBV5-1 | NA | CASSLGTDTRYF | TGCGCCAGCAGCCTAGGGACAGATACGCGGTATTTT
TRBD2 | TRBJ2-7 | TRBV15 | NA | CATSRSSGGLPYEQYF | TGTGCCACCAGCAGATCTAGCGGGGGGCTACCCTACGAGCAGTACTTC
NA | TRBJ1-2 | TRBV29-1 | NA | CSTPDGKRGYTF | TGCAGCACTCCGGACGGGAAGCGGGGCTACACCTTC
TRBD1 | TRBJ2-7 | TRBV9 | NA | CASSVGGQSYEQYF | TGTGCCAGCAGCGTAGGGGGACAGTCCTACGAGCAGTACTTC
TRBD2 | TRBJ2-7 | TRBV5-1 | few | CASSLALAGGHPSYEQYF | TGCGCCAGCAGCTTGGCGCTAGCGGGGGGCCACCCCTCCTACGAGCAGTACTTC
TRBD2 | TRBJ2-5 | TRBV30 | NA | CAWRLAGGETQYF | TGTGCCTGGAGACTAGCGGGGGGAGAGACCCAGTACTTC
TRBD2 | TRBJ2-4 | TRBV3-1 | NA | CASSQGWGRGVIQYF | TGTGCCAGCAGCCAGGGGTGGGGTCGGGGGGTCATTCAGTACTTC
NA | TRBJ2-1 | TRBV20-1 | NA | CSARDWKGGNEQFF | TGCAGTGCTAGAGACTGGAAGGGGGGCAATGAGCAGTTCTTC
TRBD2 | TRBJ2-1 | TRBV12-3/TRBV12-4 | NA | CASISTSGANEQFF | TGTGCCAGCATTTCGACTAGCGGGGCCAATGAGCAGTTCTTC
TRBD2 | TRBJ2-5 | TRBV20-1 | NA | CSARTSYNEQYF | TGCAGTGCTCGGACTAGCTACAATGAGCAGTACTTC
NA | TRBJ2-5 | TRBV20-1 | NA | CSLGGQETQYF | TGCAGTCTTGGGGGGCAAGAGACCCAGTACTTC
NA | TRBJ2-7 | TRBV7-2 | NA | CASSLSPSFLYEQYF | TGTGCCAGCAGCTTAAGCCCCAGCTTTCTCTACGAGCAGTACTTC
TRBD1 | TRBJ2-5 | TRBV28 | NA | CASSRRDRKETQYF | TGTGCCAGCAGTCGCCGGGACAGAAAAGAGACCCAGTACTTC
TRBD2 | TRBJ2-1 | TRBV15 | NA | CATSRARAGGFNEQFF | TGTGCCACCAGCAGAGCCCGGGCGGGGGGGTTCAATGAGCAGTTCTTC
TRBD2 | TRBJ2-7 | TRBV20-1 | few | CSARAMGGSSYEQYF | TGCAGTGCTAGAGCGATGGGCGGGAGCTCCTACGAGCAGTACTTC
NA | TRBJ1-3 | TRBV6-6 | NA | CASSYAAGGLTIYF | TGTGCCAGCAGTTACGCCGCAGGAGGTTTGACCATATATTTT
NA | TRBJ2-1 | TRBV2 | few | CASIAPGSDSYNEQFF | TGTGCCAGCATTGCACCCGGTTCAGACTCCTACAATGAGCAGTTCTTC
TRBD2 | TRBJ2-4 | TRBV20-1 | few | CSAPGLGLKNIQYF | TGCAGTGCCCCTGGACTAGGACTCAAAAACATTCAGTACTTC
NA | TRBJ2-7 | TRBV3-1 | NA | CASSQAGFGQYF | TGTGCCAGCAGCCAAGCAGGGTTCGGGCAGTACTTC
NA | TRBJ1-1 | TRBV6-4 | NA | CASSEQPGTEAFF | TGTGCCAGCAGTGAACAGCCGGGCACTGAAGCTTTCTTT
NA | TRBJ1-5 | TRBV30 | NA | CAWSGVSAGQPQHF | TGTGCCTGGAGTGGGGTCTCCGCCGGCCAGCCCCAGCATTTT
NA | TRBJ2-3 | TRBV20-1 | NA | CIAADSLSTDTQYF | TGCATTGCGGCCGACAGCCTTAGCACAGATACGCAGTATTTT
NA | TRBJ2-7 | TRBV10-2 | NA | CAGTGGTTLYEQYF | TGCGCCGGCACTGGGGGGACAACACTCTACGAGCAGTACTTC
NA | TRBJ2-5 | TRBV20-1 | NA | CSARDDATRGSYGQYF | TGCAGTGCTAGAGATGACGCAACTAGGGGCTCCTACGGGCAGTACTTC
NA | TRBJ2-2 | TRBV6-5 | NA | CASRLFSPGELFF | TGTGCCAGCAGGTTATTTTCCCCCGGGGAGCTGTTTTTT
TRBD1 | TRBJ2-7 | TRBV12-3/TRBV12-4 | NA | CASGRQGTYEQYF | TGTGCCAGCGGGCGACAGGGTACCTACGAGCAGTACTTC
TRBD2 | TRBJ2-1 | TRBV20-1 | NA | CSASRAGGPNNEQFF | TGCAGTGCTTCCAGAGCGGGAGGCCCTAACAATGAGCAGTTCTTC
NA | TRBJ2-3 | TRBV7-4 | NA | CASSSGTSTDTQYF | TGTGCCAGCAGCTCCGGGACTTCGACAGATACGCAGTATTTT
NA | TRBJ2-7 | TRBV21-1 | NA | CASSKLERDGGFYEQYF | TGTGCCAGCAGCAAACTTGAGAGAGACGGAGGATTTTACGAGCAGTACTTC
NA | TRBJ2-3 | TRBV20-1 | once | CSARAHGNGTDTQYF | TGCAGTGCTAGAGCCCATGGGAATGGCACAGATACGCAGTATTTT
NA | TRBJ1-2 | TRBV7-2 | NA | CASSLTGGEPYYGYTF | TGTGCCAGCAGCTTAACGGGAGGGGAACCTTACTATGGCTACACCTTC
NA | TRBJ2-2 | TRBV12-5 | few | CASAPLTGERFF | TGTGCTAGTGCCCCCCTCACCGGGGAGCGGTTTTTT
NA | TRBJ2-3 | TRBV20-1 | few | CSANKPGESTDTQYF | TGCAGTGCCAATAAACCCGGGGAGAGCACAGATACGCAGTATTTT
TRBD1 | TRBJ2-7 | TRBV7-9 | NA | CASSSQTGLSSYEQYF | TGTGCCAGCAGCTCCCAGACAGGGTTGAGCTCCTACGAGCAGTACTTC
NA | TRBJ1-2 | TRBV5-6 | NA | CASSADIGGYTF | TGTGCCAGCAGCGCGGACATCGGTGGCTACACCTTC
NA | TRBJ1-2 | TRBV7-9 | NA | CASSLSPQREGYTF | TGTGCCAGCAGCTTATCCCCCCAGAGGGAGGGCTACACCTTC
TRBD1 | TRBJ2-7 | TRBV5-1 | NA | CASSLGQGVSSYEQYF | TGCGCCAGCAGCTTGGGACAGGGGGTCTCCTCCTACGAGCAGTACTTC
TRBD1 | TRBJ2-7 | TRBV5-1 | NA | CASSSTGTEDYEQYF | TGCGCCAGCAGCTCAACCGGGACAGAGGACTACGAGCAGTACTTC
NA | TRBJ1-5 | TRBV15 | NA | CATSRTSNQPQHF | TGTGCCACTAGCAGAACGAGCAATCAGCCCCAGCATTTT
NA | TRBJ1-1 | TRBV15 | NA | CATSRDPHTGYNTEAFF | TGTGCCACCAGCAGAGATCCACATACTGGGTATAACACTGAAGCTTTCTTT
TRBD1 | TRBJ2-7 | TRBV5-5 | few | CASSWGKDRANSYEQYF | TGTGCCAGCAGCTGGGGGAAAGACAGGGCTAACTCCTACGAGCAGTACTTC
NA | TRBJ2-7 | TRBV10-2 | few | CASTGLTSYEQYF | TGCGCCAGCACGGGGCTAACAAGCTACGAGCAGTACTTC
NA | TRBJ1-2 | TRBV15 | few | CATSRDPWVLDGYTF | TGTGCCACCAGCAGAGATCCTTGGGTACTGGATGGCTACACCTTC